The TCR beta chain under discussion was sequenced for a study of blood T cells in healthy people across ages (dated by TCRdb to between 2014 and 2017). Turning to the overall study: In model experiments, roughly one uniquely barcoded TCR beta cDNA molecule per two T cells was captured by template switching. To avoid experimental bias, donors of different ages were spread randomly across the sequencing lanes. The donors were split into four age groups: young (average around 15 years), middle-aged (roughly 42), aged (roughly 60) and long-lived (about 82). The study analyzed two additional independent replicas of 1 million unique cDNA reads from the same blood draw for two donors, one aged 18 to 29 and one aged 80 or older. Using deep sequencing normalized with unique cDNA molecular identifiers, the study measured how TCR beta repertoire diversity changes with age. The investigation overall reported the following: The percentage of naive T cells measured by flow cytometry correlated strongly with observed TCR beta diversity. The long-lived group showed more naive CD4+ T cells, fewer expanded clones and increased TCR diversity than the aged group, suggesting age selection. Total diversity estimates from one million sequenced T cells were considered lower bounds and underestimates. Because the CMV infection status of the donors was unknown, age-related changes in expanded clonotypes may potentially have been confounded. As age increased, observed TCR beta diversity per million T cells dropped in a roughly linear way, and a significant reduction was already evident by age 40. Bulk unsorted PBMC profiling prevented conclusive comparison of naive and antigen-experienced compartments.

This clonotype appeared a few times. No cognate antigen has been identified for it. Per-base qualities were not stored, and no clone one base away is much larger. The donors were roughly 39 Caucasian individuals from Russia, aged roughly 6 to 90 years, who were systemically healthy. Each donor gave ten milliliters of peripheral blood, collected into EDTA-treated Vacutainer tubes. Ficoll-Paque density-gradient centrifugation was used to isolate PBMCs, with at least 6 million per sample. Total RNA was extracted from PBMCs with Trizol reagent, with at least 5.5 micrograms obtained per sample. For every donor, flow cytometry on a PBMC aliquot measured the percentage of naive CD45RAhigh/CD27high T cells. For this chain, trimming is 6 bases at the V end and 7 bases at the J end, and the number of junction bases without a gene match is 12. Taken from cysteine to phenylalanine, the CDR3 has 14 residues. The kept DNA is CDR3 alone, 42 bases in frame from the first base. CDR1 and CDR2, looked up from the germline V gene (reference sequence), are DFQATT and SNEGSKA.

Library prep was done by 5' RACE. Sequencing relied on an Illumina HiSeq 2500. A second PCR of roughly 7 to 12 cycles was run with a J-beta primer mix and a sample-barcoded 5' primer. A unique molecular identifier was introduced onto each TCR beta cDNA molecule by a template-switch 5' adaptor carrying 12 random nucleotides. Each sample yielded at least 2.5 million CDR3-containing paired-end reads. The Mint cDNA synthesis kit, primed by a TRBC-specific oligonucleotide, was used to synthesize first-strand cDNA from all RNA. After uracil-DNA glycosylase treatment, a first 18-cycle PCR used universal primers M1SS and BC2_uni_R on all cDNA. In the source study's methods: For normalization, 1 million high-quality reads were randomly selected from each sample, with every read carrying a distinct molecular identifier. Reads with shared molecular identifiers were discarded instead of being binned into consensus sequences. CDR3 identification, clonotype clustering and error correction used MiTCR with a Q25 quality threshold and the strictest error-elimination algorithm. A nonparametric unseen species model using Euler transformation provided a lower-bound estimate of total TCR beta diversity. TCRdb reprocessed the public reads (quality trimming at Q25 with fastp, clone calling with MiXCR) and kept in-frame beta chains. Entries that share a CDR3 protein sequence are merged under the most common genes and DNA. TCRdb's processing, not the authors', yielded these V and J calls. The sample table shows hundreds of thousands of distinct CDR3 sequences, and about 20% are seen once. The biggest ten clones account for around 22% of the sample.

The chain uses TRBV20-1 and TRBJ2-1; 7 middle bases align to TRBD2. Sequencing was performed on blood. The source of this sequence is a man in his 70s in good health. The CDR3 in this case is CSAAKAGVLNEQFF. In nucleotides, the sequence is TGCAGTGCGGCCAAGGCGGGAGTTCTTAATGAGCAGTTCTTC.